This TCR beta chain was observed in a study of T cell clonotyping in hematopoietic cell transplantation. This table comes from immunoSEQ multiplex PCR, and its TCRdb copy is limited to in-frame clones, with some not included. This table has tens of thousands of clones, 94% appearing once. CDR3 size: 15 residues. Trimming removed 2 bases from V and 3 bases from J, with 10 bases in between. CDR1 is LGHNA and CDR2 is YNFKEQ in the germline V gene. Sequenced input: peripheral blood mononuclear cells. The clonotype comes from a woman in her forties or fifties in good health. Some clones in this sample may be carry-over from other donors' samples. The chain links TRBV4-2 to TRBJ2-2, with D possibly called TRBD1 or TRBD2 (5 bases each). The CDR3 nucleotides are TGTGCCAGCAGCCAACGACGGGGCGACACCGGGGAGCTGTTTTTT. Its translation: CASSQRRGDTGELFF.